This TCR beta chain appears in the sequencing data of a study of human T cells and chemical hapten exposure. The overall study: The patient population, which was mostly female, had alopecia areata, totalis or universalis.

This clonotype was picked up many times. Individual cDNA molecules each carried unique molecular identifiers attached by the library. TCRdb recomputed calls from the RACE reads with MiXCR, one row per CDR3 protein. The table has about 350,000 distinct CDR3 sequences, around 5% seen once. Time point: pre-sensitization, week 0. As for treatment: therapeutic diphenylcyclopropenone sensitization with weekly scalp DPC. The receptor's source is a woman between 18 and 30 years old with alopecia areata. Some clones in this sample may be carry-over from other donors' samples. Sequencing was performed on whole blood, taken in connection with sensitization to the hapten diphenylcyclopropenone (DPC).

The CDR3 DNA follows: TGTGCCATCAGTGAGTTCACTAGCGGGGGTAATGAGCAGTTCTTC. This encodes CAISEFTSGGNEQFF. V is TRBV10-3 and J is TRBJ2-1, with 11 bases identical to TRBD2. V lost 1 base and J lost 7; bases outside the gene matches: 3. The CDR3 length is 15 residues. Germline V gene sequence: CDR1 ENHRY, CDR2 SYGVKD.